This TCR beta chain was identified during a study of cytomegalovirus exposure and HLA in healthy donors. Primers for the PCR totalled 60 Vbeta and 13 Jbeta. Libraries were prepared by immunoSEQ multiplex PCR; TCRdb keeps only in-frame clonotypes and omits some of them. This table holds 150,000 to 250,000 clones, 70% to 80% found once. The table lists this clone with a few counts. The specimen sequenced was PBMCs. The receptor was derived from a woman in her 30s in good health and CMV-seropositive.

The CDR3 is CASGWTEGSYEQYF. CDR3 bases: TGTGCTAGTGGTTGGACAGAAGGCTCCTACGAGCAGTACTTC. The chain links TRBV12-5 to TRBJ2-7; TRBD1 is a possible D gene (6 bases). V lost 4 bases and J 0 bases, leaving 10 bases between the germline ends. The CDR3 is 14 residues long. Germline CDR1 is LGHNT and CDR2 is FRNRAP.